This TCR beta chain was obtained from a study of T cells expressing NK-cell markers. The CDR3 consists of 15 residues. With the 5' RACE reads reprocessed, TCRdb shows one record per CDR3 protein and no DNA. The table for this sample gives 350,000 to 450,000 distinct CDR3 sequences. The chain uses TRBV12-3 or TRBV12-4 and TRBJ2-3; the TRBD1 assignment by TCRdb is unverifiable without DNA. The sequencing input was blood T cells: a sorted CD56 or NKG2C T cell subset, CD4+ or CD8+ T cells, or bulk PBMC T cells (not recorded which). The TCR originated in a man aged 18 to 69 in good health. The CDR3 reads CASRLGTVPADTQYF.